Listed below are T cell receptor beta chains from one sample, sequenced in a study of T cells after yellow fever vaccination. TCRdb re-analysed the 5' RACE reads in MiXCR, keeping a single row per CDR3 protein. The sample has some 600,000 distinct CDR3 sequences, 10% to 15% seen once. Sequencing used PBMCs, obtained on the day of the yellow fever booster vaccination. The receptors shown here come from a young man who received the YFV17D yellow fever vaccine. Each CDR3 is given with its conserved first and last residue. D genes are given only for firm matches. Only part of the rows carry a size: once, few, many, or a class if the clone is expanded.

cdr3_aa: CASSHRTGTSTDTQYF
cdr3_nt: TGCGCCAGCAGCCATCGGACTGGAACTAGCACAGATACGCAGTATTTT
j_call: TRBJ2-3
v_call: TRBV4-3
clone_size: few
d_call: -

cdr3_aa: CASSLDPLRGYEQYF
cdr3_nt: TGCGCCAGCAGCCTAGACCCATTGAGGGGGTACGAGCAGTACTTC
j_call: TRBJ2-7
v_call: TRBV4-3
clone_size: -
d_call: -

cdr3_aa: CATSMRAPIYEQYF
cdr3_nt: TGTGCCACCAGCATGCGGGCACCGATCTACGAGCAGTACTTC
j_call: TRBJ2-7
v_call: TRBV15
clone_size: few
d_call: -

cdr3_aa: CASSLRDKNQPQHF
cdr3_nt: TGTGCCAGCTCACTCCGGGACAAAAATCAGCCCCAGCATTTT
j_call: TRBJ1-5
v_call: TRBV18
clone_size: -
d_call: -

cdr3_aa: CSAKGTPSYEQYF
cdr3_nt: TGCAGTGCTAAGGGGACCCCCTCCTACGAGCAGTACTTC
j_call: TRBJ2-7
v_call: TRBV20-1
clone_size: few
d_call: -

cdr3_aa: CASTESETGVYNEQFF
cdr3_nt: TGTGCCAGCACTGAATCCGAGACAGGGGTGTACAATGAGCAGTTCTTC
j_call: TRBJ2-1
v_call: TRBV25-1
clone_size: few
d_call: TRBD1

cdr3_aa: CASSPRAGSSYNEQFF
cdr3_nt: TGCGCCAGCAGCCCCAGAGCGGGGAGCTCCTACAATGAGCAGTTCTTC
j_call: TRBJ2-1
v_call: TRBV10-1
clone_size: -
d_call: TRBD2

cdr3_aa: CASSPTTGRGETQYF
cdr3_nt: TGTGCCAGCAGCCCTACTACGGGCCGGGGGGAGACCCAGTACTTC
j_call: TRBJ2-5
v_call: TRBV14
clone_size: few
d_call: -

cdr3_aa: CASSDRREQFF
cdr3_nt: TGTGCCAGCAGTGACCGACGTGAGCAGTTCTTC
j_call: TRBJ2-1
v_call: TRBV6-1
clone_size: -
d_call: -

cdr3_aa: CASSQDGSYEQYF
cdr3_nt: TGTGCCAGCAGCCAAGATGGGAGCTACGAGCAGTACTTC
j_call: TRBJ2-7
v_call: TRBV14
clone_size: many
d_call: -

cdr3_aa: CSAPRQGSEQYF
cdr3_nt: TGCAGTGCACCACGACAGGGCTCCGAGCAGTACTTC
j_call: TRBJ2-7
v_call: TRBV20-1
clone_size: few
d_call: TRBD1

cdr3_aa: CASSPLGVAGVHYEQYF
cdr3_nt: TGTGCCAGCTCACCTTTAGGGGTAGCGGGAGTGCATTACGAGCAGTACTTC
j_call: TRBJ2-7
v_call: TRBV18
clone_size: many
d_call: TRBD2

cdr3_aa: CSAKSGTGVDEQYF
cdr3_nt: TGCAGTGCTAAGTCCGGGACAGGGGTCGACGAGCAGTACTTC
j_call: TRBJ2-7
v_call: TRBV20-1
clone_size: few
d_call: TRBD1

cdr3_aa: CSVEERDRETQYF
cdr3_nt: TGCAGCGTTGAAGAGCGGGATAGGGAGACCCAGTACTTC
j_call: TRBJ2-5
v_call: TRBV29-1
clone_size: few
d_call: -

cdr3_aa: CSARGGRGTNNEQFF
cdr3_nt: TGCAGTGCTAGAGGGGGCAGGGGAACAAACAATGAGCAGTTCTTC
j_call: TRBJ2-1
v_call: TRBV20-1
clone_size: -
d_call: -

cdr3_aa: CASSSGGGWRYF
cdr3_nt: TGTGCCAGCAGTTCGGGTGGGGGCTGGCGGTACTTC
j_call: TRBJ2-4
v_call: TRBV12-3/TRBV12-4
clone_size: -
d_call: -

cdr3_aa: CASRRGQYSGNTIYF
cdr3_nt: TGTGCCAGCAGAAGAGGACAGTACTCTGGAAACACCATATATTTT
j_call: TRBJ1-3
v_call: TRBV7-9
clone_size: -
d_call: -

cdr3_aa: CASSGSTGWGGELFF
cdr3_nt: TGTGCCAGCAGCGGGTCGACAGGGTGGGGCGGGGAGCTGTTTTTT
j_call: TRBJ2-2
v_call: TRBV7-2
clone_size: many
d_call: TRBD1

cdr3_aa: CATSDFMGGYETQYF
cdr3_nt: TGTGCCACCAGTGATTTTATGGGAGGGTATGAGACCCAGTACTTC
j_call: TRBJ2-5
v_call: TRBV24-1
clone_size: few
d_call: TRBD2

cdr3_aa: CASSANRGSGYTF
cdr3_nt: TGTGCCAGCAGTGCGAACAGGGGGAGCGGCTACACCTTC
j_call: TRBJ1-2
v_call: TRBV6-6
clone_size: few
d_call: TRBD1

cdr3_aa: CSSYRGYEQYF
cdr3_nt: TGCAGTTCTTACAGGGGGTACGAGCAGTACTTC
j_call: TRBJ2-7
v_call: TRBV20-1
clone_size: -
d_call: TRBD1

cdr3_aa: CASSQEGQIREQFF
cdr3_nt: TGTGCCAGCAGCCAAGAAGGTCAAATACGTGAGCAGTTCTTC
j_call: TRBJ2-1
v_call: TRBV3-1
clone_size: -
d_call: -

cdr3_aa: CASSRGTTKGAFF
cdr3_nt: TGTGCCAGCAGTAGAGGGACCACGAAAGGAGCTTTCTTT
j_call: TRBJ1-1
v_call: TRBV6-2/TRBV6-3
clone_size: many
d_call: -

cdr3_aa: CAQETSGTLFF
cdr3_nt: TGTGCCCAAGAGACCAGCGGAACGCTGTTTTTT
j_call: TRBJ2-2
v_call: TRBV7-9
clone_size: few
d_call: -

cdr3_aa: CASSLKLAGETQYF
cdr3_nt: TGCGCCAGCAGCTTGAAGCTAGCGGGAGAGACCCAGTACTTC
j_call: TRBJ2-5
v_call: TRBV5-1
clone_size: many
d_call: TRBD2

cdr3_aa: CASSLVPFAEAFF
cdr3_nt: TGTGCCAGCAGTTTGGTTCCGTTTGCTGAAGCTTTCTTT
j_call: TRBJ1-1
v_call: TRBV12-3/TRBV12-4
clone_size: few
d_call: -

cdr3_aa: CASSSLAEGNEQFF
cdr3_nt: TGTGCCAGCAGCTCACTAGCGGAGGGGAATGAGCAGTTCTTC
j_call: TRBJ2-1
v_call: TRBV7-7
clone_size: few
d_call: TRBD2

cdr3_aa: CASSFETGTQPQHF
cdr3_nt: TGCGCCAGCAGCTTCGAGACAGGGACTCAGCCCCAGCATTTT
j_call: TRBJ1-5
v_call: TRBV5-1
clone_size: -
d_call: TRBD1

cdr3_aa: CSATLAGKLYEQYF
cdr3_nt: TGCAGTGCGACCCTAGCGGGAAAGCTGTACGAGCAGTACTTC
j_call: TRBJ2-7
v_call: TRBV20-1
clone_size: few
d_call: TRBD2

cdr3_aa: CASEGTVTYEQYF
cdr3_nt: TGTGCCAGCGAGGGGACGGTGACCTACGAGCAGTACTTC
j_call: TRBJ2-7
v_call: TRBV6-6
clone_size: few
d_call: -

cdr3_aa: CSDTEQETQYF
cdr3_nt: TGCAGCGACACAGAGCAAGAGACCCAGTACTTC
j_call: TRBJ2-5
v_call: TRBV29-1
clone_size: -
d_call: -

cdr3_aa: CASRESGLSGNTIYF
cdr3_nt: TGCGCCAGCAGAGAGTCGGGACTCTCTGGAAACACCATATATTTT
j_call: TRBJ1-3
v_call: TRBV5-1
clone_size: -
d_call: -

cdr3_aa: CATLPTGNHQETQYF
cdr3_nt: TGTGCCACCCTCCCGACAGGGAACCACCAAGAGACCCAGTACTTC
j_call: TRBJ2-5
v_call: TRBV6-1
clone_size: few
d_call: TRBD1

cdr3_aa: CASSQNYGYTF
cdr3_nt: TGCGCCAGCAGCCAGAACTATGGCTACACCTTC
j_call: TRBJ1-2
v_call: TRBV5-1
clone_size: many
d_call: -

cdr3_aa: CAISDSGRIEQYF
cdr3_nt: TGTGCCATCAGCGACAGCGGCCGGATCGAGCAGTACTTC
j_call: TRBJ2-7
v_call: TRBV10-3
clone_size: few
d_call: -

cdr3_aa: CASSLEYLRTYEQYF
cdr3_nt: TGTGCCAGCAGTTTAGAGTACCTTAGAACCTACGAGCAGTACTTC
j_call: TRBJ2-7
v_call: TRBV28
clone_size: many
d_call: -

cdr3_aa: CASSRLPPDQETQYF
cdr3_nt: TGTGCCAGCAGCCGATTGCCCCCGGATCAAGAGACCCAGTACTTC
j_call: TRBJ2-5
v_call: TRBV3-1
clone_size: few
d_call: -

cdr3_aa: CASSQRLPGTSRTKTGELFF
cdr3_nt: TGCGCCAGCAGCCAACGTCTACCGGGTACCTCCAGGACAAAGACCGGGGAGCTGTTTTTT
j_call: TRBJ2-2
v_call: TRBV4-3
clone_size: many
d_call: -

cdr3_aa: CASIENGPVHTEAFF
cdr3_nt: TGTGCCAGCATCGAAAACGGCCCCGTGCACACTGAAGCTTTCTTT
j_call: TRBJ1-1
v_call: TRBV6-1
clone_size: -
d_call: -

cdr3_aa: CASSQEGDRASEQYF
cdr3_nt: TGCGCCAGCAGCCAAGAGGGGGACAGGGCGAGCGAGCAGTACTTC
j_call: TRBJ2-7
v_call: TRBV4-1
clone_size: -
d_call: TRBD1

cdr3_aa: CASSLGETHEQYF
cdr3_nt: TGTGCCAGCAGCTTGGGGGAAACCCACGAGCAGTACTTC
j_call: TRBJ2-7
v_call: TRBV5-6
clone_size: -
d_call: -

cdr3_aa: CAWRIAGGNYEQYF
cdr3_nt: TGTGCCTGGAGGATAGCGGGAGGTAACTACGAGCAGTACTTC
j_call: TRBJ2-7
v_call: TRBV30
clone_size: few
d_call: TRBD2

cdr3_aa: CASSPRTGPQETQYF
cdr3_nt: TGTGCCAGCAGCCCGCGGACCGGCCCCCAAGAGACCCAGTACTTC
j_call: TRBJ2-5
v_call: TRBV13
clone_size: -
d_call: -

cdr3_aa: CASSSSGKETQYF
cdr3_nt: TGTGCCAGCAGTTCTAGCGGCAAAGAGACCCAGTACTTC
j_call: TRBJ2-5
v_call: TRBV28
clone_size: many
d_call: TRBD2

cdr3_aa: CAWIHSATDTQYF
cdr3_nt: TGTGCCTGGATTCACAGCGCCACAGATACGCAGTATTTT
j_call: TRBJ2-3
v_call: TRBV30
clone_size: -
d_call: -

cdr3_aa: CASSLFPLETQYF
cdr3_nt: TGTGCCAGCAGCTTATTTCCGTTAGAGACCCAGTACTTC
j_call: TRBJ2-5
v_call: TRBV7-2
clone_size: many
d_call: -

cdr3_aa: CASSIAEGYEQYF
cdr3_nt: TGTGCCAGTAGTATCGCAGAAGGCTACGAGCAGTACTTC
j_call: TRBJ2-7
v_call: TRBV19
clone_size: few
d_call: -

cdr3_aa: CASSYSKGERFRQRSYNEQFF
cdr3_nt: TGTGCCAGCAGTTACTCGAAAGGGGAAAGGTTTAGGCAGCGGTCCTACAATGAGCAGTTCTTC
j_call: TRBJ2-1
v_call: TRBV6-2/TRBV6-3
clone_size: few
d_call: -

cdr3_aa: CASSQDLLAGVTKNIQYF
cdr3_nt: TGTGCCAGCAGCCAAGATCTTCTAGCGGGAGTAACCAAAAACATTCAGTACTTC
j_call: TRBJ2-4
v_call: TRBV4-2
clone_size: few
d_call: TRBD2

cdr3_aa: CASSLDLRANYGYTF
cdr3_nt: TGTGCCAGCAGCTTAGATCTCAGAGCTAACTATGGCTACACCTTC
j_call: TRBJ1-2
v_call: TRBV7-2
clone_size: few
d_call: -

cdr3_aa: CASSLGGRGQNIRGELFF
cdr3_nt: TGTGCCAGCAGCTTAGGGGGGCGGGGTCAAAATATTCGCGGGGAGCTGTTTTTT
j_call: TRBJ2-2
v_call: TRBV7-8
clone_size: few
d_call: -

cdr3_aa: CASRVTMNTEAFF
cdr3_nt: TGTGCCAGCAGGGTGACTATGAACACTGAAGCTTTCTTT
j_call: TRBJ1-1
v_call: TRBV28
clone_size: many
d_call: -

cdr3_aa: CASSQVAGGTYEQYF
cdr3_nt: TGTGCCAGCAGCCAAGTAGCGGGTGGCACCTACGAGCAGTACTTC
j_call: TRBJ2-7
v_call: TRBV3-1
clone_size: -
d_call: TRBD2

cdr3_aa: CASSLNRAREEQFF
cdr3_nt: TGTGCCAGCAGCTTAAACAGGGCGCGTGAGGAGCAGTTCTTC
j_call: TRBJ2-1
v_call: TRBV7-3
clone_size: few
d_call: -